This T cell receptor (beta chain) derives from a study of T cells after posttransplantation cyclophosphamide. Study results and limitations: Blood and skin or GI T cell repertoires showed limited TRB overlap. After PTCy, TRB diversity resembled that of CNI/methotrexate controls. Later blood repertoires were often dominated by clones from the donor CD8+ memory compartment.

Cyclophosphamide on days +3 and +4 followed busulfan-fludarabine conditioning and a marrow graft. This clone was seen ten or more times. The antigen remains unidentified. Per germline, CDR1 SNHLY and CDR2 FYNNEI. V lost 6 bases, J lost 0 bases, and 6 bases lay in between. The CDR3 extends over 13 amino acids. Using immunoSEQ multiplex PCR, the repertoire was profiled, and TCRdb retains in-frame clones only, with some absent. The sample gives some 5,000 clones, none seen only once, and the top ten clones hold 16%. The sequence derives from a female patient younger than 45 who received an allogeneic stem cell transplant from an unrelated donor, was CMV-positive, and had acute and chronic GVHD. Some T cells may be supplied by the graft donor. The chain carries TRBV2 and TRBJ1-5; D is unclear. The source was PBMCs, collected after allogeneic stem cell transplant with posttransplant cyclophosphamide. CDR3 sequence: CASSGNSNQPQHF. The CDR3, as DNA: TGTGCCAGCAGCGGGAATAGCAATCAGCCCCAGCATTTT.